This T cell receptor beta chain appears in the sequencing data of a study of blood T cell repertoires in COVID-19. In the study overall: COVID-19 samples, acute and convalescent, were from the United States, Italy and Spain.

The table came from immunoSEQ multiplex PCR; TCRdb's copy has only in-frame clones and leaves some out. The data show approximately 280,000 clones, with around nine tenths seen just once and approximately 12% held by the top ten. Germline-derived CDR1 and CDR2 are MNHEY and SVGAGI. J was trimmed by 8 bases and V by 5 bases; bases with no gene match: 7. The CDR3 extends over 13 amino acids. Input material: peripheral blood. This receptor was obtained from a woman aged 55-70 years with acute or convalescent COVID-19. This chain uses TRBV6-5 with TRBJ1-2; 8 bases match TRBD1. The CDR3 loop reads CASSIQGAEGYTF. The CDR3 DNA is TGTGCCAGCAGTATCCAGGGGGCTGAAGGCTACACCTTC.